Each of the 18 T cell receptor beta chains below was sequenced from the same sample in a study of blood T cell repertoires in COVID-19 (TCRdb year 2020). Library prep was done by the immunoSEQ multiplex PCR assay. The source is immuneACCESS, and TCRdb retained only in-frame sequences with V and J called. Part of the clones is not carried over; for the studies checked, unresolved V genes explain less than half of this, and the remainder is unexplained. The sample table holds roughly 59,000 clones, of which around 80% were seen once. Of the sample, less than 10% is held by the ten largest clones. The sequenced sample consisted of peripheral blood. The receptor source for this set is a human donor in a cohort sampled during active COVID-19.

The genes are TRBV6-6 and TRBJ2-3, with TRBD2 matching over 14 bases. Germline-derived CDR1 and CDR2 are MNHNY and SVGAGI (reference sequence). The CDR3 length is 14 residues. Trimming at V came to 10 bases and at J to 5 bases, leaving 5 bases not matched to a gene. In nucleotides, the CDR3 is TGTGCCACCCTCGGGACTAGCGGGAGAGATACGCAGTATTTT. Translation: CATLGTSGRDTQYF.

This clone appeared a few times. The chain employs TRBV10-2 and TRBJ2-1; 13 bases align to TRBD2. The CDR3 consists of 16 residues. V was pared by 0 bases and J by 12 bases, with 8 bases of the junction left unmatched. The germline CDR1 and CDR2 sequences are WSHSY and SAAADI. CDR3 residues: CASSESFRTSGRGQFF. The CDR3 bases are TGCGCCAGCAGTGAGTCGTTCCGGACTAGCGGGAGAGGGCAGTTCTTC.

The V and J genes are TRBV11-3 and TRBJ2-1, with TRBD1 identical over 8 bases. CDR1 SGHNT and CDR2 YENEEA come from the germline V gene. The trim removed 2 bases at V and 10 bases at J, leaving 10 bases unmatched. The CDR3 contains 15 residues. CDR3 in DNA: TGTGCCAGCAGCTTAAACCAGGGGGCAGGTGGGGAGCAGTTCTTC. Protein: CASSLNQGAGGEQFF.

This chain connects TRBV5-6 to TRBJ2-5; TRBD2 is a possible D gene (5 bases). Trimming left V 1 base short and J 5 bases short, with 9 bases between. This CDR3 region has 13 residues. The germline gives CDR1 SGHDT, CDR2 YYEEEE. CDR3 protein: CASSLLARETQYF. The CDR3 nucleotides are TGTGCCAGCAGCTTGCTAGCAAGGGAGACCCAGTACTTC.

CDR3 coding DNA: TGTGCCAGTAGTATGAACAGGGTAAATGAAGCTTTCTTT. Residues: CASSMNRVNEAFF. The rearrangement joins TRBV19 to TRBJ1-1, with D maybe TRBD1 (6 bases). Trimming took off 3 bases at V and 7 bases at J, with 12 bases between the two ends. CDR1 is LNHDA and CDR2 is SQIVND in the germline V gene (reference sequence). This CDR3 has 13 amino acids. The full variable domain, completed using reference TRBV19 and TRBJ1-1, is DGGITQSPKYLFRKEGQNVTLSCEQNLNHDAMYWYRQDPGQGLRLIYYSQIVNDFQKGDIAEGYSVSREKKESFPLTVTSAQKNPTAFYLCASSMNRVNEAFFGQGTRLTVV.

This rearrangement joins TRBV7-3 to TRBJ2-5; TRBD1 matches 9 bases. V lost 4 bases to trimming and J lost 4 bases; unmatched junction nucleotides: 1. The length of the CDR3 is 13 residues. Germline lookup yields CDR1 SGHTA and CDR2 FQGTGA. CDR3 sequence: CASSSDRGETQYF. The CDR3 nucleotides are TGTGCCAGCAGCTCGGACAGGGGAGAGACCCAGTACTTC.

The rearrangement joins TRBV24-1 to TRBJ2-5, with TRBD1 matching 7 bases. V gave up 4 bases and J gave up 5 bases; unmatched junction bases: 9. This CDR3 is built from 15 residues. Per the germline V gene, CDR1 is KGHDR and CDR2 is SFDVKD. This CDR3 reads CATSEAGGGTETQYF. CDR3 bases: TGTGCCACCAGTGAGGCAGGGGGTGGTACGGAGACCCAGTACTTC.

The rearrangement joins TRBV2 to TRBJ2-5; maybe TRBD2 (6 bases). The CDR3 contains 13 residues. V lost 4 bases and J 3 bases, leaving 9 bases between the germline ends. Per the germline V gene, CDR1 is SNHLY and CDR2 is FYNNEI. DNA of the CDR3: TGTGCCAGCAGTGCTGGGACTGAAGAGACCCAGTACTTC. It encodes CASSAGTEETQYF.

This clone has more than one count but fewer than ten. This sequence joins TRBV24-1 and TRBJ2-7; 8 bases are shared with TRBD1. Germline V CDR1 and CDR2: KGHDR, SFDVKD. V gave up 4 bases and J gave up 1 base; unmatched junction bases: 8. The CDR3 has 16 amino acids. CDR3 sequence: CATSDPGGGGSYEQYF. The CDR3 coding sequence is TGTGCCACCAGTGACCCAGGGGGCGGTGGGTCCTACGAGCAGTACTTC.

Here the CDR3 reads CATSSRGRLTDTQYF. The CDR3 bases are TGTGCCACCAGCTCGAGGGGGCGGCTCACAGATACGCAGTATTTT. The chain links TRBV15 to TRBJ2-3, with 7 bases aligning to TRBD1. V was clipped by 5 bases and J by 2 bases; unmatched bases: 7. The germline CDR1 and CDR2 sequences are LNHNV and YYDKDF (reference sequence). The CDR3 is 15 residues long.

This chain joins TRBV5-1 and TRBJ2-2; TRBD2 aligns across 12 bases. V was clipped by 1 base and J by 7 bases; unmatched bases: 2. CDR3 length equals 15 residues. The germline V gene has CDR1 SGHRS and CDR2 YFSETQ. CDR3 nucleotides: TGCGCCAGCAGCTTGAGACTAGCGGGAGACGGGGAGCTGTTTTTT. It encodes CASSLRLAGDGELFF.

The chain has TRBV27 and TRBJ1-2; D unresolved. Trimming left V 0 bases short and J 8 bases short, with 13 bases between. This CDR3 has 14 residues. The germline CDR1 and CDR2 sequences are MNHEY and SMNVEV (reference sequence). The CDR3 spells CASSLSSFQSGYTF. CDR3 bases: TGTGCCAGCAGTTTATCTAGCTTTCAATCCGGCTACACCTTC.

The V gene is TRBV3-1 (or the pseudogene TRBV3-2), the J gene TRBJ2-5; a weak D match, TRBD2 (6 bases). V lost 3 bases and J 5 bases, leaving 13 bases between the germline ends. The CDR3 spans 14 residues. In germline, CDR1 is LGHDT, CDR2 YNNKEL (reference sequence). The CDR3 is CASSHTGVGETQYF. CDR3 DNA: TGTGCCAGCAGCCATACGGGAGTGGGTGAGACCCAGTACTTC.

In DNA form, the CDR3 reads TGTGCCAGTAGTATTCGCTACCGATTCCGGGACAGCCAAGAGACCCAGTACTTC. Translating it yields CASSIRYRFRDSQETQYF. The chain has TRBV19 and TRBJ2-5; TRBD1 aligns across 7 bases. The CDR3 is 18 residues long. V lost 3 bases and J lost 1; bases outside the gene matches: 14. Germline values: CDR1 LNHDA, CDR2 SQIVND (reference sequence).

The chain has TRBV5-1 and TRBJ2-7, with 8 bases that match TRBD2. The CDR3 spans 15 residues. The ends lost 1 base at V and 9 bases at J; junction bases unmatched: 12. The germline V gene has CDR1 SGHRS and CDR2 YFSETQ. The CDR3 protein is CASSLKAGDLVGQYF. The CDR3 coding sequence is TGCGCCAGCAGCTTGAAAGCGGGAGACCTCGTAGGGCAGTACTTC.

This clone occurred a few times. CDR3 amino acids: CSAGGQGGEQYF. The CDR3 DNA reads as TGCAGCGCGGGGGGACAGGGAGGCGAGCAGTACTTC. J is TRBJ2-7 and V is TRBV29-1; 9 bases line up with TRBD1. The trim removed 7 bases at V and 6 bases at J, leaving 7 bases unmatched. The CDR3 runs to 12 residues. CDR1 and CDR2 from the germline V gene are SQVTM and ANQGSEA.

V usage is TRBV2 and J usage is TRBJ2-5; D might be TRBD2 (5 bases). V was trimmed by 4 bases and J by 5 bases, leaving 17 bases between them. The V gene's germline CDR1 is SNHLY and CDR2 FYNNEI. The CDR3 extends over 15 amino acids. CDR3 region: CASSAVGAVGETQYF. CDR3 DNA: TGTGCCAGCAGTGCCGTGGGAGCGGTGGGGGAGACCCAGTACTTC.

The chain is built from TRBV7-9 and TRBJ2-4; 9 nucleotides align to TRBD1. Trimming cost V 4 bases and J 3 bases; bases outside gene matches: 10. The V gene's germline CDR1 is SEHNR and CDR2 FQNEAQ (reference sequence). This CDR3 has 17 residues. Here the CDR3 reads CASSWATGGSVKNIQYF. DNA of the CDR3: TGTGCCAGCAGCTGGGCTACAGGGGGCTCAGTCAAAAACATTCAGTACTTC.